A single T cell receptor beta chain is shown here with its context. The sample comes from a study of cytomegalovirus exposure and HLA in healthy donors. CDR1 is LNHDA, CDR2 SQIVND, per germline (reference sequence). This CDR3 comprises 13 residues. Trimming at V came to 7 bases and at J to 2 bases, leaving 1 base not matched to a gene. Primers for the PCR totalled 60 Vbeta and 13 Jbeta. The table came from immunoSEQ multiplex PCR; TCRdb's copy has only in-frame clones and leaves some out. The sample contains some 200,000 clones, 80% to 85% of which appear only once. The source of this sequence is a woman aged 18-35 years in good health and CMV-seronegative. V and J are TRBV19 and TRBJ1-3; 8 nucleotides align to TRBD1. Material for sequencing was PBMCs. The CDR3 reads CASKQGAGNTIYF. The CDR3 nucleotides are TGTGCCAGTAAACAGGGGGCTGGAAACACCATATATTTT.